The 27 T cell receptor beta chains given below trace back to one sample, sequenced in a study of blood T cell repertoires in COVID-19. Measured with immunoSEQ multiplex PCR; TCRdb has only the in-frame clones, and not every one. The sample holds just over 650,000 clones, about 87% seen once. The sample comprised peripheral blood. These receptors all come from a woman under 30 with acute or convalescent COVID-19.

The CDR3 nucleotides are TGTGCCAGCGGGTCAGTTCCGGAGGAGTACAATGAGCAGTTCTTC. Its translation is CASGSVPEEYNEQFF. The chain recombines TRBV28 with TRBJ2-1; tentative D call: TRBD2 (5 bases). Germline V gene sequence: CDR1 MDHEN, CDR2 SYDVKM. V was clipped by 8 bases and J by 4 bases, with 18 bases between them. This CDR3 contains 15 residues.

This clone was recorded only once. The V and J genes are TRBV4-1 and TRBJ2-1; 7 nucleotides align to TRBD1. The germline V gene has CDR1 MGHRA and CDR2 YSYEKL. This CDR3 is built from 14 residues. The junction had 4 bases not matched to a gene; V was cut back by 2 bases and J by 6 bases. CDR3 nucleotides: TGCGCCAGCAGCCAAAACAGGGGACCCAATGAGCAGTTCTTC. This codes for CASSQNRGPNEQFF.

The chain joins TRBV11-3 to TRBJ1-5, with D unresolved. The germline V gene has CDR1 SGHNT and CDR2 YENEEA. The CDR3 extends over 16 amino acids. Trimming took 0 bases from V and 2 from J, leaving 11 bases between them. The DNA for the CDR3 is TGTGCCAGCAGCTTAGAACCCGGCGGGCGCAATCAGCCCCAGCATTTT. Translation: CASSLEPGGRNQPQHF.

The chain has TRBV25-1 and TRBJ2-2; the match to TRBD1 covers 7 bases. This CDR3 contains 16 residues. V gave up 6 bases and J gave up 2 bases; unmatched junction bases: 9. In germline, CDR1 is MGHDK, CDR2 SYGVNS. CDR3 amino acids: CASRSPEGANTGELFF. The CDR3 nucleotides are TGTGCCAGCAGGAGCCCCGAGGGGGCAAACACCGGGGAGCTGTTTTTT.

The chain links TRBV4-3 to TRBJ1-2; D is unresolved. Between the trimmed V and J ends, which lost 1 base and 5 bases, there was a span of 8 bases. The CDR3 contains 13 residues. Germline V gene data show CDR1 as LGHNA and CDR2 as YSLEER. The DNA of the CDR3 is TGCGCCAGCAGCCAAGCCACAGCTTATGGCTACACCTTC. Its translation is CASSQATAYGYTF.

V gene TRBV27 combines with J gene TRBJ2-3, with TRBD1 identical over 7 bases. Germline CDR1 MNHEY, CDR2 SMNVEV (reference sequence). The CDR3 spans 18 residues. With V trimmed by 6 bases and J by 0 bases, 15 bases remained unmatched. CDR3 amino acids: CASSRRPLTGSSTDTQYF. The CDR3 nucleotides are TGTGCCAGCAGCCGCCGCCCTTTGACAGGGTCTAGCACAGATACGCAGTATTTT.

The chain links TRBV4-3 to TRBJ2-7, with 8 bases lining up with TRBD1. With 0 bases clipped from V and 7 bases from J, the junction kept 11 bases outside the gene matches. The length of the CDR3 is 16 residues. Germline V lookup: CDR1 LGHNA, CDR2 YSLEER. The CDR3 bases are TGCGCCAGCAGCCAAGAGGTCAGGCAGGGGGCGAATGAGCAGTACTTC. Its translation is CASSQEVRQGANEQYF.

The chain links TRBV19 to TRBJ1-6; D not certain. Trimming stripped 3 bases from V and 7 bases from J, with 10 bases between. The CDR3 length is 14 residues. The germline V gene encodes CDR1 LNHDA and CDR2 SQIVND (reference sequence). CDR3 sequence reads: CASSMVSENSPLHF. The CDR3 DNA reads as TGTGCCAGTAGTATGGTGTCTGAGAATTCACCCCTCCACTTT. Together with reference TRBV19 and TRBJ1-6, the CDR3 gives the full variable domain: DGGITQSPKYLFRKEGQNVTLSCEQNLNHDAMYWYRQDPGQGLRLIYYSQIVNDFQKGDIAEGYSVSREKKESFPLTVTSAQKNPTAFYLCASSMVSENSPLHFGNGTRLTVT.

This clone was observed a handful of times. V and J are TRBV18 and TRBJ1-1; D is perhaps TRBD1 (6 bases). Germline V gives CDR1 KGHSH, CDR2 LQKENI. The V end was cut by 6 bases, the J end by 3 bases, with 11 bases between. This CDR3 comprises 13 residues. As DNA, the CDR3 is TGTGCCAGCTCCCAGAACAGGGACACTGAAGCTTTCTTT. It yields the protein CASSQNRDTEAFF. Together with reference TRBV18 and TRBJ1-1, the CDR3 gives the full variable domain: NAGVMQNPRHLVRRRGQEARLRCSPMKGHSHVYWYRQLPEEGLKFMVYLQKENIIDESGMPKERFSAEFPKEGPSILRIQQVVRGDSAAYFCASSQNRDTEAFFGQGTRLTVV.

CDR3 DNA: TGTGCCAGCAGCTTGAGAGAGGGAGAGACTGAAGCTTTCTTT. Translation gives CASSLREGETEAFF. The rearrangement uses TRBV5-4 and TRBJ1-1; D is undetermined. The CDR3 is 14 residues long. V lost 1 base to trimming and J lost 5 bases, with 12 bases between them. Germline V lookup: CDR1 SGHNT, CDR2 YYREEE (reference sequence).

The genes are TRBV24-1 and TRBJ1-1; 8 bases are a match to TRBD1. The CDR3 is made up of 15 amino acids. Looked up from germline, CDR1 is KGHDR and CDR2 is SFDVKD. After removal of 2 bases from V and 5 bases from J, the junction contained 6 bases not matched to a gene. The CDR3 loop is CATSDSRGPRTEAFF. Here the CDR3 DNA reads TGTGCCACCAGTGATTCCAGGGGGCCGCGGACTGAAGCTTTCTTT.

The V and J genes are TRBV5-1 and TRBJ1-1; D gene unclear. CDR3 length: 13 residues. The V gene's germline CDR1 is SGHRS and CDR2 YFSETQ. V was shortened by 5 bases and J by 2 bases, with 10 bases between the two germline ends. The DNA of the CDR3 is TGCGCCAGCAGAATCACAGTCAACACTGAAGCTTTCTTT. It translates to CASRITVNTEAFF.

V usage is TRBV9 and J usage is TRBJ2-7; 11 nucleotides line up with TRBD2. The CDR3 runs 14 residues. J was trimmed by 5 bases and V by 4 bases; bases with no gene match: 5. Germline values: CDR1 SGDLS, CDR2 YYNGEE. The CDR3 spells CASSLGTSGHEQYF. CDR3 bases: TGTGCCAGCAGCCTCGGGACTAGCGGCCACGAGCAGTACTTC.

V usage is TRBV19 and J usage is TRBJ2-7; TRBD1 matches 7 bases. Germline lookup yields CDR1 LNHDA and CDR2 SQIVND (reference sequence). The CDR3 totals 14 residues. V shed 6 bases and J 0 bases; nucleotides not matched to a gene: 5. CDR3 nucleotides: TGTGCCAGTAGCAGCCGGGACAGCTCCTACGAGCAGTACTTC. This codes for CASSSRDSSYEQYF.

CDR3 in amino acids: CASKIDPGSGYTF. For the CDR3, the DNA is TGTGCCAGCAAGATTGACCCAGGGTCTGGCTACACCTTC. V and J are TRBV2 and TRBJ1-2; maybe TRBD1 (5 bases). The CDR3 covers 13 residues. Trimming removed 7 bases from V and 7 bases from J, with 16 bases in between. Germline V gives CDR1 SNHLY, CDR2 FYNNEI.

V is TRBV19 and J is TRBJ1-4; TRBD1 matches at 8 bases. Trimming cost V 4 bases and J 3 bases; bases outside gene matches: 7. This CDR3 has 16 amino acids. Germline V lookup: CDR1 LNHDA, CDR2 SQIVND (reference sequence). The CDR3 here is CASSTGRGPANEKLFF. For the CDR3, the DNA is TGTGCCAGTAGTACCGGCAGGGGGCCGGCTAATGAAAAACTGTTTTTT.

DNA of the CDR3: TGTGCCTGGAGTGGCCTGCGTAATGAGCAGTTCTTC. Encoded protein: CAWSGLRNEQFF. V usage is TRBV30 and J usage is TRBJ2-1; no firm D call. Per the germline V gene, CDR1 is GTSNPN and CDR2 is SVGIG (reference sequence). Trimming pared 1 base from V and 7 bases from J, leaving 8 bases between. This CDR3 is 12 amino acids long.

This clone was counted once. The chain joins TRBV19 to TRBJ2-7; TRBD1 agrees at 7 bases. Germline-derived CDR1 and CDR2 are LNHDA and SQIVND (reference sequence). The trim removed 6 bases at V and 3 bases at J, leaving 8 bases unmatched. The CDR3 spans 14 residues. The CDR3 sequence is CASSLQGILYEQYF. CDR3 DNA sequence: TGTGCCAGTAGCCTACAGGGGATCCTCTACGAGCAGTACTTC. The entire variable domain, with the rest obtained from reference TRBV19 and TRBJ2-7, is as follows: DGGITQSPKYLFRKEGQNVTLSCEQNLNHDAMYWYRQDPGQGLRLIYYSQIVNDFQKGDIAEGYSVSREKKESFPLTVTSAQKNPTAFYLCASSLQGILYEQYFGPGTRLTVT.

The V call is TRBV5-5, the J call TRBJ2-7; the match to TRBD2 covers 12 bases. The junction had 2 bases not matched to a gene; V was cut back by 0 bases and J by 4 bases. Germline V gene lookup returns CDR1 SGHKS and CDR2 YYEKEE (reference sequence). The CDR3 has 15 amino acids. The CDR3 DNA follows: TGTGCCAGCAGCTTGGTACTAGCGGGGGGATACGAGCAGTACTTC. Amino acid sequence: CASSLVLAGGYEQYF.

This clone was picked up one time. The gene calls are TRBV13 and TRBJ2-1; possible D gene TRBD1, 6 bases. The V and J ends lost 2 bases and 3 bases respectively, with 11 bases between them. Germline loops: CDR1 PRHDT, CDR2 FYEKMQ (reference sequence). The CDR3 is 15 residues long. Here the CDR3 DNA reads TGTGCCAGCAGCTTACGACAGGCCGACTACAATGAGCAGTTCTTC. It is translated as CASSLRQADYNEQFF.

The CDR3 sequence is CASSLLGLTGDTEAFF. CDR3 bases: TGTGCCAGCAGTTTATTGGGACTCACGGGGGACACTGAAGCTTTCTTT. The chain recombines TRBV27 with TRBJ1-1; D perhaps matches TRBD1 (5 bases). The ends were cut back, 1 base at V and 3 bases at J, with 15 bases in the middle. Germline-derived CDR1 and CDR2 are MNHEY and SMNVEV (reference sequence). The CDR3 sequence is 16 residues long.

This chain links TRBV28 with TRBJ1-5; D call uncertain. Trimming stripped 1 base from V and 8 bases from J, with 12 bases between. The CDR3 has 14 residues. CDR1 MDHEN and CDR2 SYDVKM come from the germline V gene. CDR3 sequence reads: CASSLLADSEPQHF. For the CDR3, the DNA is TGTGCCAGCAGTTTATTGGCGGACTCCGAGCCCCAGCATTTT. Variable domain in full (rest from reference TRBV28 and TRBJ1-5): DVKVTQSSRYLVKRTGEKVFLECVQDMDHENMFWYRQDPGLGLRLIYFSYDVKMKEKGDIPEGYSVSREKKERFSLILESASTNQTSMYLCASSLLADSEPQHFGDGTRLSIL.

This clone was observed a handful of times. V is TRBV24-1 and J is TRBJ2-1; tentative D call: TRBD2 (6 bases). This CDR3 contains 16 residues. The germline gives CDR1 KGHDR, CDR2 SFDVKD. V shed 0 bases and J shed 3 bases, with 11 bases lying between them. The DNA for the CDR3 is TGTGCCACCAGTGATTTGGGGCGGGGCGACTACAATGAGCAGTTCTTC. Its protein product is CATSDLGRGDYNEQFF.

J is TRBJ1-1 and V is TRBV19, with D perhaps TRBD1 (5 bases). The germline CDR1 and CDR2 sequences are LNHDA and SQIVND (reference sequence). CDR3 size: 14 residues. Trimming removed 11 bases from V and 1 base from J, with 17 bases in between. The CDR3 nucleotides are TGTGCCGCAAGTCAGGGAATGACGAACACTGAAGCTTTCTTT. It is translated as CAASQGMTNTEAFF.

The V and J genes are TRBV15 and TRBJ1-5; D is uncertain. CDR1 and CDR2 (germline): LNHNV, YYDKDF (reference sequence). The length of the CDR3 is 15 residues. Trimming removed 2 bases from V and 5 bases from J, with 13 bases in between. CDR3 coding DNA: TGTGCCACCAGCAGATCCCGACTCACCCATCAGCCCCAGCATTTT. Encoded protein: CATSRSRLTHQPQHF.

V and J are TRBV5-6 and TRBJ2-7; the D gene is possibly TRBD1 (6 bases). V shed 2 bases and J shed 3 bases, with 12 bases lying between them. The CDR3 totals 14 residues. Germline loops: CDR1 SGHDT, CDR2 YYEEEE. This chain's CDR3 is CASSLRQARYEQYF. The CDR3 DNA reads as TGTGCCAGCAGCTTACGACAGGCCCGCTACGAGCAGTACTTC. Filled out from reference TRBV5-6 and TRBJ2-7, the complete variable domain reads DAGVTQSPTHLIKTRGQQVTLRCSPKSGHDTVSWYQQALGQGPQFIFQYYEEEERQRGNFPDRFSGHQFPNYSSELNVNALLLGDSALYLCASSLRQARYEQYFGPGTRLTVT.

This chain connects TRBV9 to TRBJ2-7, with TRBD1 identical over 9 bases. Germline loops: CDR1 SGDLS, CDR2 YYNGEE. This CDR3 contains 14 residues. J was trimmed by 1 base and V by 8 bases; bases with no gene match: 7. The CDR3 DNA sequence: TGTGCCAGTTATGACAGGGGGGTATCCTACGAGCAGTACTTC. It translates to CASYDRGVSYEQYF.